This TCR beta chain was observed in a study of cytomegalovirus exposure and HLA in healthy donors. Study overall: The Caucasian-associated ancestry cluster held over 65% of 398 genotyped donors.

As concerns this clone: Its specificity is unknown.

The CDR3 is 13 amino acids. Germline V gene sequence: CDR1 SGHTA, CDR2 FQGTGA. Trimming took 3 bases from V and 8 from J; bases not matched to a gene: 2. Study-wide findings and caveats: A later analysis found TCR association rates differed by HLA locus, highest for DRB1 and lowest for HLA-C. There were 150 to 200 TCR beta chains listed as cytomegalovirus-associated.

Researchers ran the PCR with 60 Vbeta and 13 Jbeta primers. Measured with immunoSEQ multiplex PCR; TCRdb has only the in-frame clones, and not every one. The sample yields roughly 160,000 clones, about four fifths seen once. The J gene is TRBJ1-2, the V gene TRBV7-3; 11 bases align to TRBD1. The sequencing sample was made of PBMCs. The sequence was collected from a woman younger than 45 in good health and CMV-seropositive. The CDR3 DNA reads as TGTGCCAGCAGCTTCGGACAGGGGGCGGGCTACACCTTC. It encodes CASSFGQGAGYTF.